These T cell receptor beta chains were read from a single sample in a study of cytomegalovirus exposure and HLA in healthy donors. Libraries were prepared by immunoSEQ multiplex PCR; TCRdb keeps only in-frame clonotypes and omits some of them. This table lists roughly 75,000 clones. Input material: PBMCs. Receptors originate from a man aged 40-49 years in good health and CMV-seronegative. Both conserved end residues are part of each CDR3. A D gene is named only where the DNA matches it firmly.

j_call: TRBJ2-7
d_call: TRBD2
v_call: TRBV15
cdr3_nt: TGTGCCACCAGCAGACCTGCGGTAGCGGGGGTATACGAGCAGTACTTC
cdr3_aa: CATSRPAVAGVYEQYF

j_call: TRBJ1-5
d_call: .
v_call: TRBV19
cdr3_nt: TGTGCCAGTAGTATCAGGGATAGCAATCAGCCCCAGCATTTT
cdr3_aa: CASSIRDSNQPQHF

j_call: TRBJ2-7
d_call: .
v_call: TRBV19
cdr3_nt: TGTGCCAGTAGTATAGCTCGCGGAAACTACGAGCAGTACTTC
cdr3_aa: CASSIARGNYEQYF

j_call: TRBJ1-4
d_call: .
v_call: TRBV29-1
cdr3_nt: TGCAGCGTAGGAGGGAGCCTAAGGGGAGAAAAACTGTTTTTT
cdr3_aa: CSVGGSLRGEKLFF

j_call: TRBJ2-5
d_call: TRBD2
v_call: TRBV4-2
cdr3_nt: TGTGCCAGCAGCCAAGCTAAAACTAGCGGGGGGGAGGAGACCCAGTACTTC
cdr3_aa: CASSQAKTSGGEETQYF

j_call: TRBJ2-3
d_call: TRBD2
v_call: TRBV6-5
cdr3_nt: TGTGCCAGCAGGGCTAGCGGGGCCCCCACAGATACGCAGTATTTT
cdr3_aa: CASRASGAPTDTQYF

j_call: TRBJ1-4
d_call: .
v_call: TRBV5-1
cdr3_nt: TGCGCCAGCAGCTTGGATGGGGCCTCTAATGAAAAACTGTTTTTT
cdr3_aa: CASSLDGASNEKLFF

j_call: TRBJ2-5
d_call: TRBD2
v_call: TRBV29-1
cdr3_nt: TGCAGCGTTGCCCGGACTAGCGGGGGTGAAGAGACCCAGTACTTC
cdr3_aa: CSVARTSGGEETQYF

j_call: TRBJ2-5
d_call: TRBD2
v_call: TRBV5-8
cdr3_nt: TGTGCCAGCAGCTTGGGAAGACTAGCGGGGGGACAAGAGACCCAGTACTTC
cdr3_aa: CASSLGRLAGGQETQYF

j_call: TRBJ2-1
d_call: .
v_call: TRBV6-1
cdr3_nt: TGTGCCAGCAGTGAAGGCGGGGAACTTATAAATACCTACAATGAGCAGTTCTTC
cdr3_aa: CASSEGGELINTYNEQFF

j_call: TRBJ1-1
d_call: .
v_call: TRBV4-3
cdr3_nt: TGCGCCAGCAGCCAAGATAGGGGAACTAAAGGGGCTTTCTTT
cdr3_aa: CASSQDRGTKGAFF

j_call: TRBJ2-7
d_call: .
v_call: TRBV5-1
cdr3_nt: TGCGCCAGCAGCTTAGGGGATGGTGAGCAGTACTTC
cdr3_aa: CASSLGDGEQYF

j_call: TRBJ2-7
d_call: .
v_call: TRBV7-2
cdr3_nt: TGTGCCAGCAGCGGTATAGCGGCCTACGAGCAGTACTTC
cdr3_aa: CASSGIAAYEQYF

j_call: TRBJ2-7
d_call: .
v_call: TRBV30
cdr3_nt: TGTGCCTGGAGTCTGATAGCGGAATCCTACGAGCAGTACTTC
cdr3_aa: CAWSLIAESYEQYF

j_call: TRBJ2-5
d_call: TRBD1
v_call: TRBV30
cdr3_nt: TGTGCCTGGAGCCTACAGGGGGGAGAGACCCAGTACTTC
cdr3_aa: CAWSLQGGETQYF

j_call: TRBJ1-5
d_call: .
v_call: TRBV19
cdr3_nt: TGTGCCAGTAGTATGGCTGGTTGGGGCAGCAATCAGCCCCAGCATTTT
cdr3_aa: CASSMAGWGSNQPQHF

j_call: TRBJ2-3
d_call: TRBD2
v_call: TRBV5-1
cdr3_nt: TGCGCCAGCAATCCGGGAGGGGCAGATACGCAGTATTTT
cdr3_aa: CASNPGGADTQYF

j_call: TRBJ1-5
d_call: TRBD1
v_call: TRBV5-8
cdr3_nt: TGTGCCAGCAGCCATGGCTGGACAGGGGCTAGCAATCAGCCCCAGCATTTT
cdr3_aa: CASSHGWTGASNQPQHF

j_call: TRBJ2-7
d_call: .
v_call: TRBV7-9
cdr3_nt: TGTGCCAGCAGCGAACAGGGAGCGGTCTACGAGCAGTACTTC
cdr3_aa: CASSEQGAVYEQYF

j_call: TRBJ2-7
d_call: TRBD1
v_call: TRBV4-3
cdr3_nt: TGCGCCAGCAGCCAAGGGGCAGGGGGCATCGGGGAGCAGTACTTC
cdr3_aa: CASSQGAGGIGEQYF

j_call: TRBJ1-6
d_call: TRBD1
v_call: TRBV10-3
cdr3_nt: TGTGCCATCAGAACAGGGGATAATTCACCCCTCCACTTT
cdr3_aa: CAIRTGDNSPLHF

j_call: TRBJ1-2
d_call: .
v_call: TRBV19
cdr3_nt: TGTGCCAGTAGTGCGGAGGGTGGGGTCTATGGCTACACCTTC
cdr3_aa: CASSAEGGVYGYTF

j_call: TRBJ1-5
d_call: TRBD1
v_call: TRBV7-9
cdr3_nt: TGTGCCAGCAGTACCCAAACAGGGGATCAGCCCCAGCATTTT
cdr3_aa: CASSTQTGDQPQHF

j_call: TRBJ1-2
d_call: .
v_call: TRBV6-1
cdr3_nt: TGTGCCAGCAGTGGGGCAGCAGACAGGCTTGGTGCTGGCTACACCTTC
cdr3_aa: CASSGAADRLGAGYTF

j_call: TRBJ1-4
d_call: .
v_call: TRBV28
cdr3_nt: TGTGCCAGCAGCCTCCTAACTAATGAAAAACTGTTTTTT
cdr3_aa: CASSLLTNEKLFF

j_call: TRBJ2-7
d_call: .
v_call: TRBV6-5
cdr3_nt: TGTGCCAGCAGTTACGCGGATACCCGCTTGGCCTACGAGCAGTACTTC
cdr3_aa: CASSYADTRLAYEQYF